The 21 T cell receptor beta chains below were found in one sample sequenced in a study of blood T cell repertoires in COVID-19. TCRdb keeps only in-frame clones here, not all; method: immunoSEQ multiplex PCR. Of roughly 200,000 clones listed, 82% are singletons. The sequencing input was PBMCs or T cells enriched from blood (not recorded which). These TCRs come from a man in his forties who had recovered from COVID-19.

V usage is TRBV29-1 and J usage is TRBJ2-1; a possible D gene is TRBD2 (6 bases). Germline assignment: CDR1 SQVTM and CDR2 ANQGSEA. V lost 6 bases and J lost 3, with 18 bases in between. The CDR3 has 15 amino acids. CDR3 DNA sequence: TGCAGCGTGGTTGCTGGGGGAGGAGTCTACAATGAGCAGTTCTTC. Protein: CSVVAGGGVYNEQFF.

This rearrangement joins TRBV3-1 (or the pseudogene TRBV3-2) to TRBJ1-5; no clear D gene. Germline CDR1 reads LGHDT; CDR2 reads YNNKEL (reference sequence). The V end lost 1 base, the J end lost 2 bases, and 6 bases lay between the germline ends. The CDR3 has 14 residues. The CDR3 sequence is CASSQASGNQPQHF. The CDR3 coding sequence is TGTGCCAGCAGCCAAGCGTCAGGCAATCAGCCCCAGCATTTT.

V and J are TRBV18 and TRBJ2-5; a weak D match, TRBD2 (8 bases). This CDR3 is built from 15 residues. V lost 5 bases, J lost 1 base, and 14 bases lay in between. In germline, CDR1 is KGHSH, CDR2 LQKENI. CDR3 loop: CASSTGGDSQETQYF. The CDR3 DNA reads TGTGCCAGCTCAACGGGAGGGGACAGCCAAGAGACCCAGTACTTC.

This rearrangement joins TRBV7-3 to TRBJ2-1; TRBD2 matches 9 bases. V trimming: 3 bases; J trimming: 7 bases; junction bases outside the gene matches: 7. Germline CDR1 and CDR2: SGHTA and FQGTGA. The CDR3 loop spans 15 amino acids. DNA of the CDR3: TGTGCCAGCAGCTTCGCGACTAGCGGCCCGAATGAGCAGTTCTTC. Its protein product is CASSFATSGPNEQFF.

The chain combines TRBV6-6 with TRBJ2-5; a possible D gene is TRBD2 (6 bases). CDR1 is MNHNY and CDR2 is SVGAGI in the germline V gene (reference sequence). This CDR3 has 17 amino acids. V was shortened by 5 bases and J by 0 bases, with 19 bases between the two germline ends. The CDR3 nucleotides are TGTGCCAGCAGTCGCGGAGGGATGTCCGGCAACCAAGAGACCCAGTACTTC. Translating gives CASSRGGMSGNQETQYF.

This clone was picked up a small number of times. This rearrangement joins TRBV12-5 to TRBJ2-2, with D unresolved. Trimming cost V 2 bases and J 1 base, with 5 bases left between them. Germline CDR1 and CDR2: LGHNT and FRNRAP. This CDR3 comprises 14 residues. Written as DNA, the CDR3 is TGTGCTAGTGGTTTGCCAGGGAACACCGGGGAGCTGTTTTTT. Translating gives CASGLPGNTGELFF.

The rearrangement links TRBV18 to TRBJ2-5; TRBD1 is a possible D gene (5 bases). This CDR3 has 14 residues. The V gene lost 3 bases and the J gene lost 1 base, with 9 bases spanning the gap. Germline lookup yields CDR1 KGHSH and CDR2 LQKENI. This CDR3 reads CASSPVDSQETQYF. As DNA, the CDR3 is TGTGCCAGCTCACCGGTCGACAGCCAAGAGACCCAGTACTTC.

The chain joins TRBV6-5 to TRBJ1-1, with 9 nucleotides matching TRBD1. Germline CDR1 reads MNHEY; CDR2 reads SVGAGI. V was clipped by 6 bases and J by 1 base; unmatched bases: 6. The CDR3 covers 15 residues. The CDR3 reads CASSPGQGSNTEAFF. CDR3 nucleotide sequence: TGTGCCAGCAGCCCGGGACAGGGCTCGAACACTGAAGCTTTCTTT.

CDR3 coding DNA: TGTGCCAGCAGTCGGACGACAGGGAACACCGGGGAGCTGTTTTTT. This codes for CASSRTTGNTGELFF. The chain couples TRBV7-7 to TRBJ2-2, with TRBD1 as a possible D gene (6 bases). Germline CDR1 and CDR2: SSHAT and FNYEAQ (reference sequence). The V end was cut by 6 bases, the J end by 1 base, with 12 bases between. The CDR3 is made up of 15 amino acids.

The chain recombines TRBV5-1 with TRBJ2-2; the match to TRBD2 covers 10 bases. J lost 4 bases, V lost 1 base, and 7 bases had no gene match. This CDR3 has 17 amino acids. CDR1 is SGHRS, CDR2 YFSETQ, per germline. The CDR3 protein is CASSLQAGGPSTGELFF. In nucleotides, the CDR3 is TGCGCCAGCAGCTTGCAAGCGGGAGGGCCGAGCACCGGGGAGCTGTTTTTT.

This chain uses TRBV7-8 with TRBJ2-7; 7 bases map to TRBD2. The CDR3 runs to 14 residues. Germline V gene sequence: CDR1 SGHVS, CDR2 FQNEAQ. J was trimmed by 5 bases and V by 5 bases; bases with no gene match: 9. CDR3 sequence reads: CASSLRTRLNEQYF. The CDR3, as DNA: TGTGCCAGCAGCCTACGGACTAGACTTAACGAGCAGTACTTC.

This clone showed up just once. V gene TRBV2 combines with J gene TRBJ2-5; 10 bases agree with TRBD1. CDR3 length: 16 residues. Germline loops: CDR1 SNHLY, CDR2 FYNNEI. The V and J ends lost 8 bases and 4 bases, in that order; junction bases with no gene match: 13. The CDR3 sequence is CASGSTGTGAVETQYF. Here the CDR3 DNA reads TGTGCCAGCGGGAGCACCGGGACAGGGGCGGTAGAGACCCAGTACTTC.

The chain combines TRBV5-4 with TRBJ2-3; D may be TRBD2 (5 bases). Trimming stripped 4 bases from V and 0 bases from J, with 15 bases between. Germline V gene lookup returns CDR1 SGHNT and CDR2 YYREEE (reference sequence). This CDR3 spans 16 amino acids. CDR3 protein: CASSPPLASSTDTQYF. CDR3 DNA: TGTGCCAGCAGCCCCCCGTTAGCGTCTAGCACAGATACGCAGTATTTT.

J is TRBJ1-1 and V is TRBV6-5; D perhaps matches TRBD1 (6 bases). The V and J ends lost 5 bases and 8 bases respectively, with 15 bases between them. Germline-derived CDR1 and CDR2 are MNHEY and SVGAGI. This CDR3 is 13 amino acids long. As DNA, the CDR3 is TGTGCCAGCAGTCTCACGGGGGGACACGAAGCTTTCTTT. Amino acids: CASSLTGGHEAFF.

V gene TRBV28 combines with J gene TRBJ2-1, with TRBD2 matching over 7 bases. The CDR3 is 18 amino acids. The J segment lost 0 bases and the V segment lost 1 base, leaving 9 bases of the junction unmatched. The V gene's germline CDR1 is MDHEN and CDR2 SYDVKM. The CDR3 loop is CASSLSLSGQSSYNEQFF. In DNA form, the CDR3 reads TGTGCCAGCAGTTTATCCCTTAGCGGGCAGAGCTCCTACAATGAGCAGTTCTTC. Drawing the rest from reference TRBV28 and TRBJ2-1, the complete variable domain is DVKVTQSSRYLVKRTGEKVFLECVQDMDHENMFWYRQDPGLGLRLIYFSYDVKMKEKGDIPEGYSVSREKKERFSLILESASTNQTSMYLCASSLSLSGQSSYNEQFFGPGTRLTVL.

The chain is built from TRBV7-9 and TRBJ2-7; D perhaps matches TRBD1 (7 bases). CDR1 and CDR2 from the germline V gene are SEHNR and FQNEAQ (reference sequence). The V end was cut by 3 bases, the J end by 5 bases, with 23 bases between. CDR3 length: 17 amino acids. The CDR3 bases are TGTGCCAGCAGCTTTCAGGGGGGCGAATGGAGTAATAACGAGCAGTACTTC. Amino acid sequence: CASSFQGGEWSNNEQYF.

The rearrangement joins TRBV7-9 to TRBJ2-1, with TRBD2 matching over 9 bases. V was pared by 3 bases and J by 8 bases, with 5 bases of the junction left unmatched. CDR1 and CDR2 from the germline V gene are SEHNR and FQNEAQ (reference sequence). CDR3 length equals 14 residues. The CDR3 protein is CASSFTSGRDEQFF. The CDR3 DNA sequence: TGTGCCAGCAGCTTTACTAGCGGGCGCGATGAGCAGTTCTTC.

The rearrangement links TRBV3-1 (or the pseudogene TRBV3-2) to TRBJ2-7, with D perhaps TRBD2 (6 bases). Per the germline V gene, CDR1 is LGHDT and CDR2 is YNNKEL (reference sequence). This CDR3 has 16 residues. The germline V and J ends were trimmed by 0 bases and 2 bases, with 14 bases remaining between them. CDR3 sequence (DNA): TGTGCCAGCAGCCAAGATAAGGCTAGCGCCACCTACGAGCAGTACTTC. This gives the protein CASSQDKASATYEQYF.

The chain employs TRBV20-1 and TRBJ1-1, with D possibly TRBD1 on 6 matching bases. V was cut by 1 base and J by 10 bases, with 10 bases left in between. The CDR3 loop spans 11 amino acids. Germline loops: CDR1 DFQATT, CDR2 SNEGSKA (reference sequence). The CDR3 coding sequence is TGCAGTGCTAGAGGGGGGCCGGGAGCTTTCTTT. Its translation is CSARGGPGAFF.

The J gene is TRBJ1-2, the V gene TRBV11-2, with D possibly TRBD1 on 5 matching bases. With 8 bases removed from V and 4 bases from J, the gap between germline ends came to 14 bases. This CDR3 contains 13 residues. Germline CDR1 is SGHAT and CDR2 is FQNNGV. CDR3 protein: CASGQGWIYGYTF. CDR3 nucleotides: TGTGCCAGCGGGCAGGGATGGATCTATGGCTACACCTTC.

The CDR3 coding sequence is TGTGCCAGCACCAAAGGGGCAGGCCTGGGCACTGAAGCTTTCTTT. Its protein product is CASTKGAGLGTEAFF. The chain employs TRBV9 and TRBJ1-1, with a weak D call TRBD1 (5 bases). The CDR3 is made up of 15 amino acids. Trimming shortened V by 6 bases and J by 4 bases, and 19 bases separated the two germline ends. Germline CDR1 is SGDLS and CDR2 is YYNGEE.